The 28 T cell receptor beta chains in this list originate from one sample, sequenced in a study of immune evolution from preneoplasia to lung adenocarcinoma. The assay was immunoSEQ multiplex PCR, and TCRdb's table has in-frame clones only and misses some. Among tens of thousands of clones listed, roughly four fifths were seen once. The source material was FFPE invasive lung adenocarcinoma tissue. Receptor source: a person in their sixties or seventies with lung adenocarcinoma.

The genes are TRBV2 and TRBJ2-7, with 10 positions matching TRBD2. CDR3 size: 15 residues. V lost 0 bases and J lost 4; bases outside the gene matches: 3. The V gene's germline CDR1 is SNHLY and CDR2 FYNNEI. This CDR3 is CASSEAAGGGYEQYF. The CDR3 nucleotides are TGTGCCAGCAGTGAAGCAGCGGGAGGGGGATACGAGCAGTACTTC.

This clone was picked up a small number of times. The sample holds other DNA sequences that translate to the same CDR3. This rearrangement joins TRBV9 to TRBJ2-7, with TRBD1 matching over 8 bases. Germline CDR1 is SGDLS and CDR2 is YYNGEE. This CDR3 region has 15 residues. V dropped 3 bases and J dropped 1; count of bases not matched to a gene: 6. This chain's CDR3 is CASSGNTGGSYEQYF. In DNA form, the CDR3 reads TGTGCCAGCAGCGGAAACACAGGGGGTTCCTACGAGCAGTACTTC. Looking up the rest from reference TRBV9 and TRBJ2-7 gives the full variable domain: DSGVTQTPKHLITATGQRVTLRCSPRSGDLSVYWYQQSLDQGLQFLIQYYNGEERAKGNILERFSAQQFPDLHSELNLSSLELGDSALYFCASSGNTGGSYEQYFGPGTRLTVT.

CDR3 nucleotides: TGTGCCAGCAGTCTGGACTTCTACAGCTCCTACAATGAGCAGTTCTTC. It codes for CASSLDFYSSYNEQFF. The chain employs TRBV11-3 and TRBJ2-1; perhaps TRBD2 as D (5 bases). The CDR3 length is 16 residues. CDR1 SGHNT and CDR2 YENEEA come from the germline V gene. Between the trimmed V and J ends, which lost 6 bases and 0 bases, there was a span of 15 bases.

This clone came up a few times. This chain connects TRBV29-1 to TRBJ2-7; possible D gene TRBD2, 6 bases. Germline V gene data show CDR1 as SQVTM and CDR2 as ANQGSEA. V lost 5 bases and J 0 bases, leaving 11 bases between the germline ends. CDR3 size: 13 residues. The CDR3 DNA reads TGCAGCGTTAGGCGGAGGGGCTCCTACGAGCAGTACTTC. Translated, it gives CSVRRRGSYEQYF.

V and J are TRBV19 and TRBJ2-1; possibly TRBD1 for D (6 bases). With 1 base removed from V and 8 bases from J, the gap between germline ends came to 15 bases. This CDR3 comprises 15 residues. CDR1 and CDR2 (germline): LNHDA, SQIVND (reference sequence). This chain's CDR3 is CASSIGDTQRDEQFF. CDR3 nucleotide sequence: TGTGCCAGTAGTATAGGGGACACTCAACGCGATGAGCAGTTCTTC.

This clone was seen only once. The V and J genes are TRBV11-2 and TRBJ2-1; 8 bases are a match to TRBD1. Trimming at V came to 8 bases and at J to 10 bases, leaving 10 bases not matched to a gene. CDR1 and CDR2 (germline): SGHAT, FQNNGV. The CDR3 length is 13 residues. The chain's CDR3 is CASVRSPGGEQFF. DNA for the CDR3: TGTGCCAGCGTTCGTTCCCCAGGGGGCGAGCAGTTCTTC.

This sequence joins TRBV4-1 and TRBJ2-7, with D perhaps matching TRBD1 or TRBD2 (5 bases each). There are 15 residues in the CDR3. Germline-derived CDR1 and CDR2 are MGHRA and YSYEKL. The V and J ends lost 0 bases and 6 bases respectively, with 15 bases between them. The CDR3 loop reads CASSQDQRRAGEQYF. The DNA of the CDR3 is TGCGCCAGCAGCCAAGACCAGCGCAGGGCGGGCGAGCAGTACTTC.

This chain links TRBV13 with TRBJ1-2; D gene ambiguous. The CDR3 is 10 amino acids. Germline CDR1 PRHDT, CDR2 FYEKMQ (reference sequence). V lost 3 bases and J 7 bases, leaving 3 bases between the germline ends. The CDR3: CASSFSGYTF. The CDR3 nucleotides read TGTGCCAGCAGCTTTTCTGGCTACACCTTC.

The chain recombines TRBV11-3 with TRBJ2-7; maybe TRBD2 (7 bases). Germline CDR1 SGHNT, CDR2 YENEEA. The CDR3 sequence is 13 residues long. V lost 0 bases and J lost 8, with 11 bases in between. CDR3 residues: CASSLDGGGQQYF. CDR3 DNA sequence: TGTGCCAGCAGCTTAGATGGGGGGGGGCAGCAGTACTTC.

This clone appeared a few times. CDR3 in DNA: TGTGCCAGCAGCGTAGGAGGGCGGACCGGAGAGACCCAGTACTTC. It specifies CASSVGGRTGETQYF. The V call is TRBV9, the J call TRBJ2-5, with D possibly matching TRBD2 (5 bases). CDR1 SGDLS and CDR2 YYNGEE come from the germline V gene. V lost 0 bases and J lost 4, with 13 bases in between. The CDR3 consists of 15 residues.

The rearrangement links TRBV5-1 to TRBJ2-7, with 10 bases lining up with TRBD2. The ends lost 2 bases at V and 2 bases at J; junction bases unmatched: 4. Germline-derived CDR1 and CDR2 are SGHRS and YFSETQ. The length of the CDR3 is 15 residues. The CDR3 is CASSFLAGDPYEQYF. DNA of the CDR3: TGCGCCAGCAGCTTTCTAGCGGGAGATCCCTACGAGCAGTACTTC.

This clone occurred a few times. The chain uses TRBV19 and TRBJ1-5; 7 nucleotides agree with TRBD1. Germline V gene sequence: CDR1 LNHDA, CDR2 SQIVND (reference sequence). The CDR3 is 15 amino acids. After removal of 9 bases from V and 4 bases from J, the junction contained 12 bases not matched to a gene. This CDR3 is CASTSNTGANQPQHF. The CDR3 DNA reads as TGTGCCAGCACCTCAAATACAGGGGCAAATCAGCCCCAGCATTTT.

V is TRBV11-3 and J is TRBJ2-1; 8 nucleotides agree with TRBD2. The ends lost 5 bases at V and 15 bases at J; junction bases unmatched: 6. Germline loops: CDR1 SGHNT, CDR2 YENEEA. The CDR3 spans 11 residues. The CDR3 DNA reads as TGTGCCAGCAGCATGGGACTAGTTCTGTTCTTC. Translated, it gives CASSMGLVLFF.

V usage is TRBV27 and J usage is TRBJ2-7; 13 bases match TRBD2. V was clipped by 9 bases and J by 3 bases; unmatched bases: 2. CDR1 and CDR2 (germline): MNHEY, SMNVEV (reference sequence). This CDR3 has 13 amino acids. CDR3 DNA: TGTGCCAGTCGGACTAGCGGGAGCTACGAGCAGTACTTC. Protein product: CASRTSGSYEQYF.

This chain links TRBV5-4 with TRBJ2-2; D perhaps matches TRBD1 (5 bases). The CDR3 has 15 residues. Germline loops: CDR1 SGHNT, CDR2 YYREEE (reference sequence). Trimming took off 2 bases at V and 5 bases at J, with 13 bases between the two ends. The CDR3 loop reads CASSFDRQGTGELFF. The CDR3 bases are TGTGCCAGCAGCTTTGACAGACAAGGAACCGGGGAGCTGTTTTTT. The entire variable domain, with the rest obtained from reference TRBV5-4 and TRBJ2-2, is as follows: ETGVTQSPTHLIKTRGQQVTLRCSSQSGHNTVSWYQQALGQGPQFIFQYYREEENGRGNFPPRFSGLQFPNYSSELNVNALELDDSALYLCASSFDRQGTGELFFGEGSRLTVL.

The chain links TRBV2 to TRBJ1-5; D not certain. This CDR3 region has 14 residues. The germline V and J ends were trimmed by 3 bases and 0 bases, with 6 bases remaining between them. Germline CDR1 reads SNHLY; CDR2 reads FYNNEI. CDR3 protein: CASSDHYSNQPQHF. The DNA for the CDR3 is TGTGCCAGCAGTGACCACTATAGCAATCAGCCCCAGCATTTT.

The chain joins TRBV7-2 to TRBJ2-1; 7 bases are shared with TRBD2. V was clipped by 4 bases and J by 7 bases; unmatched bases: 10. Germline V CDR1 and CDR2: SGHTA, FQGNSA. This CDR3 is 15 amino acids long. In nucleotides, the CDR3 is TGTGCCAGCAGCTCGAGCGGGATTGGAGGGAATGAGCAGTTCTTC. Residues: CASSSSGIGGNEQFF.

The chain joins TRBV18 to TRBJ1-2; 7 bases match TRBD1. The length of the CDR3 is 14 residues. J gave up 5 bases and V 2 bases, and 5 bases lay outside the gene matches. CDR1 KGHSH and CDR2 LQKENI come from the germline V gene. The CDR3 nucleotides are TGTGCCAGCTCACCAAAGGGGGCTGGATATGGCTACACCTTC. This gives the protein CASSPKGAGYGYTF. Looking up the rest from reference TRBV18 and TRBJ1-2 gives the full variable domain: NAGVMQNPRHLVRRRGQEARLRCSPMKGHSHVYWYRQLPEEGLKFMVYLQKENIIDESGMPKERFSAEFPKEGPSILRIQQVVRGDSAAYFCASSPKGAGYGYTFGSGTRLTVV.

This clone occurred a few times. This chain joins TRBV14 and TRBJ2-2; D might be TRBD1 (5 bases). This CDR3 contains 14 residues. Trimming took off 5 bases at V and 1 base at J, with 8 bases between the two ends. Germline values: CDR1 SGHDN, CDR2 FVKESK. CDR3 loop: CASSWGLNTGELFF. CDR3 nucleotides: TGTGCCAGCAGCTGGGGCCTGAACACCGGGGAGCTGTTTTTT.

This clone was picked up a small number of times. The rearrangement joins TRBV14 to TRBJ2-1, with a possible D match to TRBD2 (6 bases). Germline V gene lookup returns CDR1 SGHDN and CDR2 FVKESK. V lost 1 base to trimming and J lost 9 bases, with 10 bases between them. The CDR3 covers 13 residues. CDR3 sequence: CASSQVLASEQFF. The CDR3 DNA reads TGTGCCAGCAGCCAAGTACTAGCTTCTGAGCAGTTCTTC.

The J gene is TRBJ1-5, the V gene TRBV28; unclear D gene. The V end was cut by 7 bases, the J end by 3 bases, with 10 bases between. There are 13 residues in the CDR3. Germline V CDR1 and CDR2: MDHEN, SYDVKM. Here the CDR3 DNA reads TGTGCCAGCAAGAACAGCAACAATCAGCCCCAGCATTTT. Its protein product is CASKNSNNQPQHF.

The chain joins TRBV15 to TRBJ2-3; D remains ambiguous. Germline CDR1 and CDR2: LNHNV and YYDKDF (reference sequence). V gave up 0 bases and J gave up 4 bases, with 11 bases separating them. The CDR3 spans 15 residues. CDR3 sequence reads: CATSRDTRPADTQYF. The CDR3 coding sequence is TGTGCCACCAGCAGAGACACGAGGCCGGCAGATACGCAGTATTTT.

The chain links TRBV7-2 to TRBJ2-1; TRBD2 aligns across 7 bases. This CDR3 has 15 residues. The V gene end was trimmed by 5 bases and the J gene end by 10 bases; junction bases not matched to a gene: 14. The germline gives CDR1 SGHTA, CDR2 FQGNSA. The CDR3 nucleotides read TGTGCCAGCAGCCCAGCCGGGACTACCTTAGGGGAGCAGTTCTTC. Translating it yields CASSPAGTTLGEQFF.

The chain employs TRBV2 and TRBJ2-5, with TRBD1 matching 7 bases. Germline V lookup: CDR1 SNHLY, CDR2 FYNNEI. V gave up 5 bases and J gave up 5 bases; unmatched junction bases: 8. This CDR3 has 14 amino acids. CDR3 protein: CASSRDRVGETQYF. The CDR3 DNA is TGTGCCAGCAGTCGTGACAGGGTTGGGGAGACCCAGTACTTC.

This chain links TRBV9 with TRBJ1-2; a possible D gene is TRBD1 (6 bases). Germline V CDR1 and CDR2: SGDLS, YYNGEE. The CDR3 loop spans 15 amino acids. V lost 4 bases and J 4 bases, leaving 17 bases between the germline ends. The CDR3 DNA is TGTGCCAGCAGCCCCCCCACAGGCAGGGGCTATGGCTACACCTTC. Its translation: CASSPPTGRGYGYTF.

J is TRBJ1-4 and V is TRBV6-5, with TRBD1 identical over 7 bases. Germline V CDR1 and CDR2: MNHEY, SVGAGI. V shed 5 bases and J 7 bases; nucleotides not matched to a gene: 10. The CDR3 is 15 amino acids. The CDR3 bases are TGTGCCAGCAGTAACCAGGGGGGGCTCGGTGAAAAACTGTTTTTT. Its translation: CASSNQGGLGEKLFF.

CDR3 sequence (DNA): TGTGCCAGCAGCCCGACTGGGGGGGCCTACGAGCAGTACTTC. Translation: CASSPTGGAYEQYF. V is TRBV7-6 and J is TRBJ2-7, with 7 bases identical to TRBD2. Germline CDR1 reads SGHVS; CDR2 reads FNYEAQ. V lost 5 bases, J lost 2 bases, and 6 bases stayed unmatched. The CDR3 consists of 14 residues.

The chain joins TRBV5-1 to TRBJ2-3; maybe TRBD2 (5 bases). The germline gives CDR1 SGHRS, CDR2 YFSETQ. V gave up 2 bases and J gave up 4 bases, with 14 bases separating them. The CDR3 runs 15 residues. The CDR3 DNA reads TGCGCCAGCAGCTTAAGTCTAGCTTCCGCAGATACGCAGTATTTT. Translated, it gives CASSLSLASADTQYF.